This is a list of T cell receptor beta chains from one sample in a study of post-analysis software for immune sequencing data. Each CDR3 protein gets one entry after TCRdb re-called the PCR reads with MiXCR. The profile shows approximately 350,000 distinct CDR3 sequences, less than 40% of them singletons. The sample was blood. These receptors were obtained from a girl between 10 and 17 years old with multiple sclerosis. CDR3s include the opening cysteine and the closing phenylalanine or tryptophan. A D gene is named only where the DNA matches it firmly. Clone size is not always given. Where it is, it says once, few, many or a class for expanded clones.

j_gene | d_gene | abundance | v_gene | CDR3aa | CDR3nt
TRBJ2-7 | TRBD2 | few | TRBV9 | CASSVASGGPPFAEQYF | TGTGCCAGCAGCGTAGCTAGCGGGGGGCCCCCGTTTGCCGAGCAGTACTTC
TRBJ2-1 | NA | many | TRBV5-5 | CASSLEGGQLEQFF | TGTGCCAGCAGCTTGGAGGGGGGACAACTTGAGCAGTTCTTC
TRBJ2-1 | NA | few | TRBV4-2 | CASSQDTHYNEQFF | TGTGCCAGCAGCCAAGATACGCACTATAATGAGCAGTTCTTC
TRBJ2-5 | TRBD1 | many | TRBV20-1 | CSAFRTGDSQETQYF | TGCAGTGCTTTCCGGACAGGCGATTCACAAGAGACCCAGTACTTC
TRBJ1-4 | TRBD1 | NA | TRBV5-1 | CASMRGGRLYDEKLFF | TGCGCCAGCATGCGAGGGGGCCGTTTGTATGATGAAAAACTGTTTTTT
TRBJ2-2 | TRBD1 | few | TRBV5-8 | CASSYTGTANTGELFF | TGTGCCAGCAGTTACACCGGGACAGCGAACACCGGGGAGCTGTTTTTT
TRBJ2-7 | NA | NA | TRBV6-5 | CASSPTSPHYEQYF | TGTGCCAGCAGCCCGACTTCTCCTCACTACGAGCAGTACTTC
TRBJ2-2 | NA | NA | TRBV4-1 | CASSQYSTGELFF | TGCGCCAGCAGCCAATACAGCACCGGGGAGCTGTTTTTT
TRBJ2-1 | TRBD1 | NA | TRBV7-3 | CASSSGTGGSYNEQFF | TGTGCCAGCAGCTCCGGAACAGGGGGCTCCTACAATGAGCAGTTCTTC
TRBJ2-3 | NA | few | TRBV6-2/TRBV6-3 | CASSYPDAVPSTDTQYF | TGTGCCAGCAGTTACCCCGATGCGGTCCCTAGCACAGATACGCAGTATTTT
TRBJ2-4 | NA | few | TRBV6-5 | CASSQQAFLAKNIQYF | TGTGCCAGCAGCCAACAGGCGTTTCTAGCCAAAAACATTCAGTACTTC
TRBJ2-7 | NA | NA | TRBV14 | CASSQDASREQYF | TGTGCCAGCAGCCAAGATGCTAGCCGCGAGCAGTACTTC
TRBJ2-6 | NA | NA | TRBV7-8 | CASSFSWSGANVLTF | TGTGCCAGCAGCTTCAGCTGGTCTGGGGCCAACGTCCTGACTTTC
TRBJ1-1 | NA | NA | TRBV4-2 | CASSQLRDRGQNTEAFF | TGTGCCAGCAGCCAACTTAGAGACCGGGGGCAGAACACTGAAGCTTTCTTT
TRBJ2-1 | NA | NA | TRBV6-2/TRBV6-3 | CASSYGSPVNEQFF | TGTGCCAGCAGTTATGGGTCCCCTGTCAATGAGCAGTTCTTC
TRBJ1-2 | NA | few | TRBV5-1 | CASTAAQGANYGYTF | TGCGCCAGCACTGCAGCACAGGGAGCTAACTATGGCTACACCTTC
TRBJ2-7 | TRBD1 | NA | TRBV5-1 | CASTLGTGIIYEQYF | TGCGCCAGCACCCTGGGGACAGGAATTATCTACGAGCAGTACTTC
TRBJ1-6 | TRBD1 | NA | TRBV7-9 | CASSLVQGNSPLHF | TGTGCCAGCAGCTTAGTACAGGGGAATTCACCCCTCCACTTT
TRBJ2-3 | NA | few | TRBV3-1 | CASSSTRDTQYF | TGTGCCAGCAGCTCGACTAGAGATACGCAGTATTTT
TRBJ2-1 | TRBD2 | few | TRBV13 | CASSTTGLAANEQFF | TGTGCCAGCAGCACTACGGGACTAGCGGCCAATGAGCAGTTCTTC
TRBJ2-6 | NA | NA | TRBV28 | CASSLVGVSGANVLTF | TGTGCCAGCAGTTTAGTTGGGGTCTCTGGGGCCAACGTCCTGACTTTC
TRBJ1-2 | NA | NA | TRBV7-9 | CASSPRIGGLYGYTF | TGTGCCAGCAGCCCACGTATCGGGGGACTTTATGGCTACACCTTC
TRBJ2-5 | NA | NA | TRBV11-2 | CASSRLEWRGETQYF | TGTGCCAGCAGCCGCCTGGAGTGGAGGGGAGAGACCCAGTACTTC
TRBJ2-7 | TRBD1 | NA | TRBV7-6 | CASSSQTGGAVEQYF | TGTGCCAGCAGCTCGCAGACAGGGGGAGCGGTCGAGCAGTACTTC
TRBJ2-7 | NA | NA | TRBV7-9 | CASSSGPKIYEQYF | TGTGCCAGCAGCTCGGGACCCAAGATCTACGAGCAGTACTTC
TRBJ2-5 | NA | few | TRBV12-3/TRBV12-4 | CASSTLLGETQYF | TGTGCCAGCAGTACCCTTCTGGGGGAGACCCAGTACTTC
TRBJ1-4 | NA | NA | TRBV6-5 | CASSWDATNEKLFF | TGTGCCAGCAGTTGGGACGCAACTAATGAAAAACTGTTTTTT
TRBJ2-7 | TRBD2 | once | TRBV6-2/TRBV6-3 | CASSFEREGSYEQYF | TGTGCCAGCAGTTTCGAGCGGGAGGGATCCTACGAGCAGTACTTC
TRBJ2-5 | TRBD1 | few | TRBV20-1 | CSARGQGTRETQYF | TGCAGTGCTAGGGGACAGGGGACCCGAGAGACCCAGTACTTC
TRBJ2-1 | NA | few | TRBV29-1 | CSVDRQTYNEQFF | TGCAGCGTTGATAGGCAGACTTACAATGAGCAGTTCTTC
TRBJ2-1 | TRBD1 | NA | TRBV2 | CASSIGGVIHEQFF | TGTGCCAGCAGTATAGGGGGCGTCATCCATGAGCAGTTCTTC
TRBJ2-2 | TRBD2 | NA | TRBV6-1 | CASIFSGGATGELFF | TGTGCCAGCATATTCAGCGGGGGAGCCACCGGGGAGCTGTTTTTT
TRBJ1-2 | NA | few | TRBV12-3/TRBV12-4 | CASSPQGSYGYTF | TGTGCCAGCAGTCCACAGGGATCCTATGGCTACACCTTC
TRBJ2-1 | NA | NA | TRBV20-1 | CSARAGNYNEQFF | TGCAGTGCTAGAGCCGGAAACTACAATGAGCAGTTCTTC
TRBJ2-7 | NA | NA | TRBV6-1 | CASSADLLVYEQYF | TGTGCCAGCAGCGCGGATCTCCTGGTCTACGAGCAGTACTTC
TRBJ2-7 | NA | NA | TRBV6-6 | CAAGGDYEQYF | TGTGCAGCAGGAGGGGACTACGAGCAGTACTTC
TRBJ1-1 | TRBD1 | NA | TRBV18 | CASSPGTAGNTEAFF | TGTGCCAGCTCACCCGGGACAGCCGGAAACACTGAAGCTTTCTTT
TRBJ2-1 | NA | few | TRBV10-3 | CAVSELRQSGNEQFF | TGTGCCGTCAGTGAGTTGAGACAATCCGGCAATGAGCAGTTCTTC
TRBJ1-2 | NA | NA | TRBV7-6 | CASSLAAGGYDYTF | TGTGCCAGCAGCTTAGCGGCGGGGGGCTATGACTACACCTTC
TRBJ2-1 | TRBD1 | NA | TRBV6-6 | CASSYVDRGHEQFF | TGTGCCAGCAGTTACGTCGACAGGGGACATGAGCAGTTCTTC
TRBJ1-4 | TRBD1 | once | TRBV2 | CASSEGRTGVGGEKLFF | TGTGCCAGCAGTGAAGGCCGGACAGGGGTCGGGGGTGAAAAACTGTTTTTT
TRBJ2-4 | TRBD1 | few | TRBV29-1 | CSVHVQGVNIQYF | TGCAGCGTTCACGTACAGGGGGTAAACATTCAGTACTTC
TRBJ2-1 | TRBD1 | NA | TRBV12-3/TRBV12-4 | CASSLGQGVRNEQFF | TGTGCCAGCAGCCTGGGACAGGGAGTTCGCAATGAGCAGTTCTTC
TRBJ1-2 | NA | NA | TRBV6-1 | CASSAGRIYGYTF | TGTGCCAGCAGCGCTGGACGAATCTATGGCTACACCTTC
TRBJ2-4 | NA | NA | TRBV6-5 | CASSYSYSPGGKNIQYF | TGTGCCAGCAGTTACTCCTACAGTCCTGGGGGCAAAAACATTCAGTACTTC
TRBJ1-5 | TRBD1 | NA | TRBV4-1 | CASSRATGASNQPQHF | TGCGCCAGCAGCCGAGCGACAGGGGCTAGCAATCAGCCCCAGCATTTT
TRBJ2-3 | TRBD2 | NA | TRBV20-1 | CSALPGLAGGTDTQYF | TGCAGTGCCCTTCCTGGACTAGCGGGGGGCACAGATACGCAGTATTTT
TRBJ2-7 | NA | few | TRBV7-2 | CASTDSDSYEQYF | TGTGCCAGCACCGACTCGGACAGCTACGAGCAGTACTTC
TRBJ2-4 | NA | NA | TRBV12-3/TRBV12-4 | CASSTTGINIQYF | TGTGCCAGCAGTACAACCGGGATCAACATTCAGTACTTC
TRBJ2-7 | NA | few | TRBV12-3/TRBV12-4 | CASSPGFPTYEQYF | TGTGCCAGTTCCCCCGGGTTTCCAACCTACGAGCAGTACTTC
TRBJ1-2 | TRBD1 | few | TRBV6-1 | CASSGSVRQGYGYTF | TGTGCCAGCAGTGGATCGGTACGACAGGGCTATGGCTACACCTTC
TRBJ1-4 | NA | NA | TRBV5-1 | CASSFNKGRATNEKLFF | TGCGCCAGCAGCTTTAACAAGGGAAGAGCAACTAATGAAAAACTGTTTTTT
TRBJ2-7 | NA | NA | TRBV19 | CASSTSDSAGEQYF | TGTGCCAGTAGTACGTCAGACTCCGCCGGGGAGCAGTACTTC
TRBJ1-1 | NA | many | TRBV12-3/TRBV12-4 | CASSLLPMNTEAFF | TGTGCCAGCAGTTTGCTGCCCATGAACACTGAAGCTTTCTTT
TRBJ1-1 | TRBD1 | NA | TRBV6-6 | CASSLIQGAQTEAFF | TGTGCCAGCAGTCTGATACAGGGGGCGCAGACTGAAGCTTTCTTT
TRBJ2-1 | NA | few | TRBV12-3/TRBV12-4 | CASSLGLGSSEFF | TGTGCCAGCAGCCTAGGTTTAGGTTCTTCAGAGTTCTTC
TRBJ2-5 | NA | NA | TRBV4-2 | CASSQGTVRETQYF | TGTGCCAGCAGCCAAGGGACCGTTCGGGAGACCCAGTACTTC
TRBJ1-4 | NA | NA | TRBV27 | CASSLLWGSNEKLFF | TGTGCCAGCAGTTTATTGTGGGGGTCTAATGAAAAACTGTTTTTT
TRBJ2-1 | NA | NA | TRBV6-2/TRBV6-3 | CASSLRDGPYNVQFF | TGTGCCAGCAGTTTAAGGGACGGCCCCTACAATGTGCAGTTCTTC